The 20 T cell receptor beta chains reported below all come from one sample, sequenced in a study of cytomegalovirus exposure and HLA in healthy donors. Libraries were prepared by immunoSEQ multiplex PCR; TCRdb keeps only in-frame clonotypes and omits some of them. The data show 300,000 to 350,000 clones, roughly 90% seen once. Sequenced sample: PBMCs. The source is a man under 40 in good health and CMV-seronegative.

In DNA form, the CDR3 reads TGCGCCAGCAGCCAAGACAGGGTGACCGAGCAGTACTTC. Its translation is CASSQDRVTEQYF. The genes are TRBV4-1 and TRBJ2-7, with D perhaps TRBD1 (5 bases). V was clipped by 0 bases and J by 6 bases, with 9 bases between them. Germline V gene data show CDR1 as MGHRA and CDR2 as YSYEKL. The CDR3 totals 13 residues.

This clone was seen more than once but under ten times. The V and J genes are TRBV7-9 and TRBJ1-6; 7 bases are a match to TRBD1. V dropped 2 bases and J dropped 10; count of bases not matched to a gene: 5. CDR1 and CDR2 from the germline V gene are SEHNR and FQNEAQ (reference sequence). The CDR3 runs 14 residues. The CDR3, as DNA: TGTGCCAGCAGCTTACTGGCAGGGGGATCACCCCTCCACTTT. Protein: CASSLLAGGSPLHF.

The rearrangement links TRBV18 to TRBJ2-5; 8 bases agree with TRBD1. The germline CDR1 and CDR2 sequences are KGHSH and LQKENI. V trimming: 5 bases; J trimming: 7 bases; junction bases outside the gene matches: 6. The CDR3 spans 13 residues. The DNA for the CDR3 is TGTGCCAGCTCATCGGACAGGGATGGGACCCAGTACTTC. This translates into CASSSDRDGTQYF.

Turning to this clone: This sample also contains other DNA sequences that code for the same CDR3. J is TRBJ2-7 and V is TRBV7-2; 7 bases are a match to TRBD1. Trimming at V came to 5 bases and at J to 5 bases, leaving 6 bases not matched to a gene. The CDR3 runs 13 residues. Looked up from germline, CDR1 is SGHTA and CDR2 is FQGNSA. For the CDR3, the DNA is TGTGCCAGCAGCCTCGGCCAGGGGGACGAGCAGTACTTC. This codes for CASSLGQGDEQYF. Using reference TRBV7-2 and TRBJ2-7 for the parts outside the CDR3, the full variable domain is GAGVSQSPSNKVTEKGKDVELRCDPISGHTALYWYRQSLGQGLEFLIYFQGNSAPDKSGLPSDRFSAERTGGSVSTLTIQRTQQEDSAVYLCASSLGQGDEQYFGPGTRLTVT.

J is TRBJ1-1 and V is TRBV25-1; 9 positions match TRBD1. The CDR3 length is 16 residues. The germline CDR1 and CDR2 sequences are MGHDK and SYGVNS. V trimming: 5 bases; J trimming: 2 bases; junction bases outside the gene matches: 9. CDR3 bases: TGTGCCAGCAGTCCAGCGGGGGACAGGGTAAACACTGAAGCTTTCTTT. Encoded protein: CASSPAGDRVNTEAFF. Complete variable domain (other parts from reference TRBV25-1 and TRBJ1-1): EADIYQTPRYLVIGTGKKITLECSQTMGHDKMYWYQQDPGMELHLIHYSYGVNSTEKGDLSSESTVSRIRTEHFPLTLESARPSHTSQYLCASSPAGDRVNTEAFFGQGTRLTVV.

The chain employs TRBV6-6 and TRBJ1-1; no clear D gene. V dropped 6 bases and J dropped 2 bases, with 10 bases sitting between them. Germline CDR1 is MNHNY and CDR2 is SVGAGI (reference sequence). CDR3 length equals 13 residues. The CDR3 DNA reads TGTGCCAGCAGCACCCGGGAAAACACTGAAGCTTTCTTT. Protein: CASSTRENTEAFF.

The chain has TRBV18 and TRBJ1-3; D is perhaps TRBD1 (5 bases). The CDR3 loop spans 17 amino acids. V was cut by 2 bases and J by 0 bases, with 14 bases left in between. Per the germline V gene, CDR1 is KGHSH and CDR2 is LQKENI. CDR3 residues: CASSPSQGTSSGNTIYF. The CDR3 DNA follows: TGTGCCAGCTCACCAAGTCAAGGGACTTCCTCTGGAAACACCATATATTTT.

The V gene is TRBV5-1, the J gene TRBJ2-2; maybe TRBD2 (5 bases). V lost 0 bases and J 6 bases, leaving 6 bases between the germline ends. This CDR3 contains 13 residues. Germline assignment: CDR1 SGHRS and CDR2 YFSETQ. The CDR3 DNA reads TGCGCCAGCAGCTTGGACGGGGCCGGGGAGCTGTTTTTT. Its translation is CASSLDGAGELFF.

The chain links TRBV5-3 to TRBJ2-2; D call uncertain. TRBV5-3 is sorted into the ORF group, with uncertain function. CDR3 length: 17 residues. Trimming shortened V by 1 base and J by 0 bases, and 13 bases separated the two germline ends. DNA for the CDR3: TGTGCCAGAAGCTTGTTCAGTCGGAGAACGAACACCGGGGAGCTGTTTTTT. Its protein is CARSLFSRRTNTGELFF.

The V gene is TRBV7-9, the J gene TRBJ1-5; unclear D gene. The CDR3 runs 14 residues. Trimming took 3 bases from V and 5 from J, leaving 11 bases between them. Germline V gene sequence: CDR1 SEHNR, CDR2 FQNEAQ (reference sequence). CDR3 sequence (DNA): TGTGCCAGCAGCTTCGACACCTCCTATCAGCCCCAGCATTTT. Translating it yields CASSFDTSYQPQHF.

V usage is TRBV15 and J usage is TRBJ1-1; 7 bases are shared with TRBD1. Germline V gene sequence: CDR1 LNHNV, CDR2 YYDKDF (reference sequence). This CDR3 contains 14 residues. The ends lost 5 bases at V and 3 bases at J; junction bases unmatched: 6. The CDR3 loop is CATSGRTGYTEAFF. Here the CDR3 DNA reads TGTGCCACCAGCGGCCGGACAGGATACACTGAAGCTTTCTTT.

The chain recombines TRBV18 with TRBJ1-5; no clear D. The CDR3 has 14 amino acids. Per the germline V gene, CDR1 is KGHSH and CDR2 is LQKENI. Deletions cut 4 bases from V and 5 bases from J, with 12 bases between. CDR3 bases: TGTGCCAGCTCACTTCAAGACGGGGATCAGCCCCAGCATTTT. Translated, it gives CASSLQDGDQPQHF. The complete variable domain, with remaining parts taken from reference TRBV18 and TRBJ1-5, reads NAGVMQNPRHLVRRRGQEARLRCSPMKGHSHVYWYRQLPEEGLKFMVYLQKENIIDESGMPKERFSAEFPKEGPSILRIQQVVRGDSAAYFCASSLQDGDQPQHFGDGTRLSIL.

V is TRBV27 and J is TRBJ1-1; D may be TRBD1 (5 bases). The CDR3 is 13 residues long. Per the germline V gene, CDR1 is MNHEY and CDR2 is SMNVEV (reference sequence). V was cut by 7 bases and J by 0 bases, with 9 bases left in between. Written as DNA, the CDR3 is TGTGCCAGCACGGCAGGGCTGAACACTGAAGCTTTCTTT. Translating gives CASTAGLNTEAFF.

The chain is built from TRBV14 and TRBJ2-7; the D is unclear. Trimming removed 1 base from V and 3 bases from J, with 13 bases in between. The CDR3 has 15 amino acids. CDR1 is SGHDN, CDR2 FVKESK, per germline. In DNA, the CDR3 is TGTGCCAGCAGCCAAGTCGTCGGGTCGATCTACGAGCAGTACTTC. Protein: CASSQVVGSIYEQYF.

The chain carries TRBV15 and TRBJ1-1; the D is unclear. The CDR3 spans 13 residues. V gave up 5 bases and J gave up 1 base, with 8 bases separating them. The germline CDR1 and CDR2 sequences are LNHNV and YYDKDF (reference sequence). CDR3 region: CATSVEWNTEAFF. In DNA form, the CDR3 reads TGTGCCACCAGCGTCGAGTGGAACACTGAAGCTTTCTTT. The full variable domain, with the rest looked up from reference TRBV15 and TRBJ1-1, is DAMVIQNPRYQVTQFGKPVTLSCSQTLNHNVMYWYQQKSSQAPKLLFHYYDKDFNNEADTPDNFQSRRPNTSFCFLDIRSPGLGDTAMYLCATSVEWNTEAFFGQGTRLTVV.

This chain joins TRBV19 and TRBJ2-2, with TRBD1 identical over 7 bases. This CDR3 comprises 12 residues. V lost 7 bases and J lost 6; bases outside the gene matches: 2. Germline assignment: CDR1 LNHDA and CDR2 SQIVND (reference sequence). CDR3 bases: TGTGCCAGTACAGGGGGTTCCGGGGAGCTGTTTTTT. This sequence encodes CASTGGSGELFF.

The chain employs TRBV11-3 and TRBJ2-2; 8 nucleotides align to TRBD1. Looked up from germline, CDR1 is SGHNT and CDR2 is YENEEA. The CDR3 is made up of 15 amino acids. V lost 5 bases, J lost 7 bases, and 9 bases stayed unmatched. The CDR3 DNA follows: TGTGCCAGCAGCAGATTCGGACAGGGCGGCGGGGAGCTGTTTTTT. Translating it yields CASSRFGQGGGELFF.

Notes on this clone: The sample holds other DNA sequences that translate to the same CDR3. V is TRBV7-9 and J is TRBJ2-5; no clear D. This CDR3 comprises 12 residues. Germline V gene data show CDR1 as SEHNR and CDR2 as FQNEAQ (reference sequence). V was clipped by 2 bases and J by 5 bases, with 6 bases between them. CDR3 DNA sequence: TGTGCCAGCAGCTTATTTCTGGAGACCCAGTACTTC. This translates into CASSLFLETQYF.

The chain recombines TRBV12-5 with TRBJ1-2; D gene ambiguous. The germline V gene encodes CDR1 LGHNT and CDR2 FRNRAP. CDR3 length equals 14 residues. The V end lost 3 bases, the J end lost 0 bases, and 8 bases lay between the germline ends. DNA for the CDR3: TGTGCTAGTGGTTTTGGGCTAACTAACTATGGCTACACCTTC. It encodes CASGFGLTNYGYTF.

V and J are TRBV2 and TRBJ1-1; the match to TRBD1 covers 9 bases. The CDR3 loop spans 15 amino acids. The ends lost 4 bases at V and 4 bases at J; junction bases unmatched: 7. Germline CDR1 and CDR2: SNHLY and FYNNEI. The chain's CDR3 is CASSVNRGQSTEAFF. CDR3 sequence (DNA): TGTGCCAGCAGTGTTAACAGGGGGCAAAGCACTGAAGCTTTCTTT. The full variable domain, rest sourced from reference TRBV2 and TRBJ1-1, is EPEVTQTPSHQVTQMGQEVILRCVPISNHLYFYWYRQILGQKVEFLVSFYNNEISEKSEIFDDQFSVERPDGSNFTLKIRSTKLEDSAMYFCASSVNRGQSTEAFFGQGTRLTVV.